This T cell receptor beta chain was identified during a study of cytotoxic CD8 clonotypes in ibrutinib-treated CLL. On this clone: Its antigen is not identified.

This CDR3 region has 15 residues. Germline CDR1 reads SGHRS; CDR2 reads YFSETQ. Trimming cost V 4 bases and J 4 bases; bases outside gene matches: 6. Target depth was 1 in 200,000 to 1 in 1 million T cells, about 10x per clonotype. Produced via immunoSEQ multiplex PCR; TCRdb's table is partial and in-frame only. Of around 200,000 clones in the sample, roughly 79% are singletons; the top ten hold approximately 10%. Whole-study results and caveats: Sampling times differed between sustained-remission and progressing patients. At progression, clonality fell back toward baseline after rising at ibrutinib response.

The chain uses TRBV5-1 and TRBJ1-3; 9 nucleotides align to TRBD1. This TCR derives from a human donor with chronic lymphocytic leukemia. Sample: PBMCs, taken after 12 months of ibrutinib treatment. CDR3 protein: CASSPNRGRGNTIYF. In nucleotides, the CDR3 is TGCGCCAGCAGCCCGAACAGGGGGCGAGGAAACACCATATATTTT.